At least ten counts were recorded for the clone carrying this T cell receptor (beta chain). This record comes from a study of spatial heterogeneity in lung cancer. From germline, CDR1 is MNHEY and CDR2 SVGAGI. Trimming left V 2 bases short and J 2 bases short, with 22 bases between. The CDR3 covers 18 residues. TCRdb re-derived calls from the 5' RACE reads in MiXCR, one entry per CDR3 protein. The table has tens of thousands of distinct CDR3 sequences, approximately 12% seen once. Time point indicated: sample taken at primary tumor resection. Whole RNA obtained from tumor, nontumor lung or frozen PBMC underwent sequencing without sorting.

Sequenced here: PBMCs, sampled at surgery. This chain joins TRBV6-5 and TRBJ2-7; D may match TRBD1 or TRBD2 (5 bases each). This TCR came from a male donor with early-stage non-small cell lung cancer. The CDR3 sequence: CASSYLGIGRRGAYEQYF. The CDR3 region has the DNA TGTGCCAGCAGTTACCTCGGGATTGGGCGCCGAGGGGCCTACGAGCAGTACTTC.